Below, one T cell receptor (beta chain) is given with its context. Its antigen is unidentified. The sample belongs to a study of identifying expanded T cells in peripheral blood. Clones were read by immunoSEQ multiplex PCR, and TCRdb kept only the in-frame ones, dropping some. This sample carries roughly 100,000 clones, roughly 88% of them seen once, and the ten largest clones take roughly 13%. The CDR3 is 14 amino acids. V lost 4 bases, J lost 4 bases, and 2 bases stayed unmatched. The germline V gene has CDR1 SGHTA and CDR2 FQGTGA. Collection occurred without any documented infections or immune events in donors. Whole-study findings and limits: Clone count variance between approximately two-week samples rose with total template count. Over about two and four weeks, about 15 and 19 clones changed, versus approximately 1.2 between replicates.

The chain is built from TRBV7-3 and TRBJ2-5; TRBD1 agrees at 11 bases. This receptor was identified in a person aged 18-69 years in good health. Material for sequencing was blood. The CDR3: CASSSGTGGETQYF. The CDR3 coding sequence is TGTGCCAGCAGCTCAGGGACAGGGGGAGAGACCCAGTACTTC.